These 25 T cell receptor beta chains originate from one sample sequenced in a study of shared clonotypes between healthy human individuals (dated by TCRdb to about 2020). The library was generated by the immunoSEQ multiplex PCR assay. TCRdb provides this immuneACCESS table in a form limited to in-frame rearrangements. Some clones are lacking; in checked studies, under half of them reflect an unresolved V gene, and why the rest are absent is not known. In all, the sample holds 2 million to 3 million clones, and more than 90% of those were seen once. 0.14% of the sample is taken by the ten largest. Material for sequencing was naive CD4+ T cells sorted from blood. The sample's cell subset or site label, decoded: CD45RA+ positively selected. These receptors were collected from a man in his late teens or twenties in good health.

This chain links TRBV5-1 with TRBJ2-5, with 13 bases aligning to TRBD2. V was pared by 3 bases and J by 7 bases, with 6 bases of the junction left unmatched. The CDR3 consists of 15 residues. From germline, CDR1 is SGHRS and CDR2 YFSETQ. CDR3 in DNA: TGCGCCAGCAGCTGGACTAGCGGGAGTCTTTCGACCCAGTACTTC. Translation gives CASSWTSGSLSTQYF.

As DNA, the CDR3 is TGTGCCAGCAGCGGAGATTTCGGACGTTTACGGACAGATACGCAGTATTTT. This codes for CASSGDFGRLRTDTQYF. The chain uses TRBV9 and TRBJ2-3; no firm D call. The CDR3 totals 17 residues. V lost 3 bases and J lost 3, with 20 bases in between. Germline V CDR1 and CDR2: SGDLS, YYNGEE.

The genes are TRBV2 and TRBJ2-3, with TRBD1 as a possible D gene (5 bases). The CDR3 sequence is 14 residues long. Trimming took 8 bases from V and 11 from J, leaving 23 bases between them. Looked up from germline, CDR1 is SNHLY and CDR2 is FYNNEI. The CDR3 DNA reads as TGTGCCAGCCTTGGCCCCTCTCAGGGTTGGGGGCAGTATTTT. It yields the protein CASLGPSQGWGQYF. Drawing the rest from reference TRBV2 and TRBJ2-3, the complete variable domain is EPEVTQTPSHQVTQMGQEVILRCVPISNHLYFYWYRQILGQKVEFLVSFYNNEISEKSEIFDDQFSVERPDGSNFTLKIRSTKLEDSAMYFCASLGPSQGWGQYFGPGTRLTVL.

The CDR3, as DNA: TGTGCCACCAGAGGTCTAAACCAAGAGACCCAGTACTTC. Its translation is CATRGLNQETQYF. The chain couples TRBV6-1 to TRBJ2-5; D unclear. V was cut by 10 bases and J by 0 bases, with 12 bases left in between. The CDR3 is 13 amino acids. The V gene's germline CDR1 is MNHNS and CDR2 SASEGT.

This clone was seen more than once but under ten times. The chain uses TRBV13 and TRBJ2-1, with D possibly matching TRBD2 (5 bases). Germline CDR1 PRHDT, CDR2 FYEKMQ (reference sequence). The CDR3 sequence is 16 residues long. The V end was cut by 5 bases, the J end by 6 bases, with 20 bases between. DNA for the CDR3: TGTGCCAGCAGCCTTCCCGGGGTAGTCGTCGCCAATGAGCAGTTCTTC. It translates to CASSLPGVVVANEQFF.

The V and J genes are TRBV2 and TRBJ1-4; D gene unclear. V lost 8 bases and J lost 0, with 22 bases in between. The CDR3 is 18 residues long. Germline V gives CDR1 SNHLY, CDR2 FYNNEI. CDR3 bases: TGTGCCAGCTTGCGGAGTCCCGGAAGCTATGCAACTAATGAAAAACTGTTTTTT. Its translation: CASLRSPGSYATNEKLFF.

CDR3 DNA: TGTGCCATCAGTCCCACAGGGTTGGCCAAAAACATTCAGTACTTC. This gives the protein CAISPTGLAKNIQYF. The rearrangement uses TRBV10-3 and TRBJ2-4; D might be TRBD1 (6 bases). Trimming shortened V by 5 bases and J by 1 base, and 12 bases separated the two germline ends. Looked up from germline, CDR1 is ENHRY and CDR2 is SYGVKD. The CDR3 totals 15 residues.

The V gene is TRBV15, the J gene TRBJ2-7, with a tentative D call TRBD1 (6 bases). V lost 4 bases to trimming and J lost 0 bases, with 10 bases between them. This CDR3 has 14 residues. Germline values: CDR1 LNHNV, CDR2 YYDKDF (reference sequence). CDR3 coding DNA: TGTGCCACCAGCATAGACAGGTACTCCTACGAGCAGTACTTC. This sequence encodes CATSIDRYSYEQYF. Full variable domain (missing parts from reference TRBV15 and TRBJ2-7): DAMVIQNPRYQVTQFGKPVTLSCSQTLNHNVMYWYQQKSSQAPKLLFHYYDKDFNNEADTPDNFQSRRPNTSFCFLDIRSPGLGDTAMYLCATSIDRYSYEQYFGPGTRLTVT.

Regarding this clone: The same CDR3 also results from other DNA sequences found in this sample. For the CDR3, the DNA is TGTGCCAGCAGCTTAGAATACGAGCAGTACTTC. Residues: CASSLEYEQYF. The V gene is TRBV11-2, the J gene TRBJ2-7; D not resolved. CDR1 and CDR2 from the germline V gene are SGHAT and FQNNGV. The CDR3 length is 11 residues. Trimming took off 0 bases at V and 4 bases at J, with 1 base between the two ends.

This chain joins TRBV14 and TRBJ2-5, with D perhaps matching TRBD1 or TRBD2 (6 bases each). CDR1 and CDR2 (germline): SGHDN, FVKESK. The CDR3 covers 17 residues. Between the trimmed V and J ends, which lost 0 bases and 5 bases, there was a span of 19 bases. The DNA for the CDR3 is TGTGCCAGCAGCCAAGAACGAGGCGGGATGGGGGCGGAGACCCAGTACTTC. The encoded protein is CASSQERGGMGAETQYF.

The rearrangement uses TRBV7-2 and TRBJ2-1, with D perhaps matching TRBD2 (6 bases). Germline CDR1 is SGHTA and CDR2 is FQGNSA. This CDR3 has 18 amino acids. V was clipped by 4 bases and J by 0 bases, with 19 bases between them. The CDR3 loop reads CASSSPILAPRSYNEQFF. CDR3 nucleotides: TGTGCCAGCAGCTCCCCTATACTAGCCCCTCGCTCCTACAATGAGCAGTTCTTC.

Comments on this clone: Different DNA sequences within this sample yield the same CDR3. J is TRBJ2-7 and V is TRBV15; no definite D call. The CDR3 runs 14 residues. Germline V gene data show CDR1 as LNHNV and CDR2 as YYDKDF (reference sequence). Trimming took 0 bases from V and 1 from J, leaving 7 bases between them. The CDR3 is CATSRDLGSYEQYF. As DNA, the CDR3 is TGTGCCACCAGCAGAGATCTTGGGTCCTACGAGCAGTACTTC. The entire variable domain, with the rest obtained from reference TRBV15 and TRBJ2-7, is as follows: DAMVIQNPRYQVTQFGKPVTLSCSQTLNHNVMYWYQQKSSQAPKLLFHYYDKDFNNEADTPDNFQSRRPNTSFCFLDIRSPGLGDTAMYLCATSRDLGSYEQYFGPGTRLTVT.

With regard to this clone: Other DNA sequences within the sample encode an identical CDR3. The CDR3 bases are TGTGCTAGTGGTTCCGGACAGGGGAACTCCTACGAGCAGTACTTC. This gives the protein CASGSGQGNSYEQYF. J is TRBJ2-7 and V is TRBV12-5, with TRBD1 identical over 9 bases. The trim removed 4 bases at V and 0 bases at J, leaving 4 bases unmatched. Germline V gene data show CDR1 as LGHNT and CDR2 as FRNRAP. The CDR3 loop spans 15 amino acids.

The chain has TRBV6-1 and TRBJ1-6, with D perhaps TRBD1 (5 bases). The CDR3 covers 13 residues. Trimming left V 4 bases short and J 12 bases short, with 13 bases between. Germline CDR1 is MNHNS and CDR2 is SASEGT. The CDR3 nucleotides are TGTGCCAGCAGTGGTGCGGGGGAAGGACCCCTCCACTTT. Protein product: CASSGAGEGPLHF.

The gene calls are TRBV5-1 and TRBJ2-5; 8 bases line up with TRBD2. Germline V gene sequence: CDR1 SGHRS, CDR2 YFSETQ. The CDR3 totals 15 residues. V lost 6 bases, J lost 5 bases, and 12 bases stayed unmatched. The DNA of the CDR3 is TGCGCCAGCACTACCGGAGCGGGAGTCGGGGAGACCCAGTACTTC. It translates to CASTTGAGVGETQYF. Looking up the rest from reference TRBV5-1 and TRBJ2-5 gives the full variable domain: KAGVTQTPRYLIKTRGQQVTLSCSPISGHRSVSWYQQTPGQGLQFLFEYFSETQRNKGNFPGRFSGRQFSNSRSEMNVSTLELGDSALYLCASTTGAGVGETQYFGPGTRLLVL.

The gene calls are TRBV6-1 and TRBJ2-1, with D unclear. Germline CDR1 is MNHNS and CDR2 is SASEGT. The CDR3 runs to 13 residues. The ends were cut back, 7 bases at V and 4 bases at J, with 11 bases in the middle. The CDR3, as DNA: TGTGCCAGCACCAGACTCATGTACAATGAGCAGTTCTTC. Residues: CASTRLMYNEQFF.

J is TRBJ2-1 and V is TRBV7-3, with D maybe TRBD2 (6 bases). With 2 bases removed from V and 4 bases from J, the gap between germline ends came to 12 bases. Germline CDR1 is SGHTA and CDR2 is FQGTGA. The CDR3 extends over 15 amino acids. For the CDR3, the DNA is TGTGCCAGCAGCTTACGACCGGGGGAGTACAATGAGCAGTTCTTC. It specifies CASSLRPGEYNEQFF.

As for this clone: This CDR3 is also generated by other DNA sequences in the sample. The CDR3 DNA sequence: TGCGCCAGCAGTGAGTCTGGGAGCTCTGGAAACACCATATATTTT. It specifies CASSESGSSGNTIYF. This chain joins TRBV10-1 and TRBJ1-3; no clear D. The CDR3 is made up of 15 amino acids. Trimming stripped 0 bases from V and 0 bases from J, with 6 bases between. CDR1 is WNHNN and CDR2 is SYGVQD in the germline V gene (reference sequence).

J is TRBJ2-7 and V is TRBV11-2, with a weak D call TRBD1 (6 bases). Trimming cost V 5 bases and J 9 bases, with 17 bases left between them. Per the germline V gene, CDR1 is SGHAT and CDR2 is FQNNGV. The CDR3 totals 13 residues. CDR3 sequence reads: CASSNQRRGWQYF. The CDR3 DNA is TGTGCCAGCAGCAACCAACGCAGGGGTTGGCAGTACTTC.

This clone was seen just once. V and J are TRBV19 and TRBJ1-1, with D possibly being TRBD1 (5 bases). Germline assignment: CDR1 LNHDA and CDR2 SQIVND (reference sequence). V shed 5 bases and J shed 8 bases, with 21 bases lying between them. This CDR3 has 15 amino acids. Here the CDR3 DNA reads TGTGCCAGTAGTGTCTATCCCCCCGGGACCCCCGAAGCTTTCTTT. It translates to CASSVYPPGTPEAFF.

The chain carries TRBV10-3 and TRBJ2-2; D is unresolved. Trimming took 6 bases from V and 3 from J, leaving 14 bases between them. The germline V gene has CDR1 ENHRY and CDR2 SYGVKD. The CDR3 spans 15 residues. This CDR3 is CAIRWTPEDTGELFF. CDR3 bases: TGTGCCATCAGGTGGACCCCCGAGGACACCGGGGAGCTGTTTTTT.

The rearrangement links TRBV25-1 to TRBJ2-3; 11 nucleotides agree with TRBD1. J lost 3 bases, V lost 4 bases, and 3 bases had no gene match. The germline CDR1 and CDR2 sequences are MGHDK and SYGVNS. CDR3 length: 15 residues. The CDR3 spells CASSGGTGGTDTQYF. The CDR3 DNA reads as TGTGCCAGCAGTGGTGGGACAGGGGGAACAGATACGCAGTATTTT.

This chain links TRBV6-5 with TRBJ1-2; D possibly corresponds to TRBD1 (6 bases). The CDR3 is 14 residues long. Germline CDR1 is MNHEY and CDR2 is SVGAGI. V lost 7 bases and J lost 3, with 15 bases in between. The CDR3 sequence: CASISQGKDYGYTF. The CDR3 bases are TGTGCCAGCATTAGTCAGGGGAAGGACTATGGCTACACCTTC.

This clone was found once. This chain joins TRBV7-2 and TRBJ2-1; D is perhaps TRBD1 (6 bases). Trimming removed 3 bases from V and 0 bases from J, with 12 bases in between. The V gene's germline CDR1 is SGHTA and CDR2 FQGNSA. CDR3 size: 16 residues. The CDR3 coding sequence is TGTGCCAGCAGCTTCTTCCCGACAGGCTCCTACAATGAGCAGTTCTTC. Encoded protein: CASSFFPTGSYNEQFF.

In the case of this clone: The sample has other DNA sequences that encode this CDR3 too. The chain's CDR3 is CASTRTSGSYEQYF. The CDR3 region has the DNA TGTGCCAGCACCCGGACTAGCGGTTCCTACGAGCAGTACTTC. V gene TRBV6-5 combines with J gene TRBJ2-7; 10 bases are shared with TRBD2. Germline V lookup: CDR1 MNHEY, CDR2 SVGAGI. The CDR3 length is 14 residues. V was clipped by 7 bases and J by 1 base; unmatched bases: 4.